This TCR beta chain was profiled in a study of Graves' ophthalmopathy and Graves' hyperthyroidism. For the study at large: Sampling took place at initial diagnosis, with peripheral blood obtained before any treatment.

Germline CDR1 SGHNT, CDR2 YENEEA. Trimming removed 7 bases at V and 3 bases at J, with 19 bases between. This CDR3 comprises 16 residues. As regards this clonotype: The antigen is not known.

Study-level findings and limits: Blood also contained most of the expanded thyroid clonotypes above 0.001 frequency. Using 13 signatures, a model distinguished ophthalmopathy from stable hyperthyroidism, reaching 85% to 90% sensitivity and 70% to 83% specificity.

CDR3 regions of TCR beta were amplified from RNA transcripts. The authors performed first-round RT-PCR with HTBI primers and then a second-round multiplex PCR. TCRdb used MiXCR to reprocess the multiplex PCR reads, holding one entry per CDR3 protein. The sample yields around 40,000 distinct CDR3 sequences, approximately 52% seen once. This clonotype was sampled from an adult man with Graves' ophthalmopathy. Material: peripheral blood. The chain recombines TRBV11-3 with TRBJ2-1; D is possibly TRBD2 (6 bases). For the CDR3, the DNA is TGTGCCAGCACCATCTCCGGGGGTCGCGGCTACAATGAGCAGTTCTTC. This encodes CASTISGGRGYNEQFF.